The rows below give T cell receptor beta chains drawn from one sample of a study of cytomegalovirus exposure and HLA in healthy donors. The data were produced by immunoSEQ multiplex PCR, yet TCRdb's version contains in-frame clones alone and is incomplete. The top ten clones hold 7% of a sample with 150,000 to 200,000 clones, approximately 80% of them seen once. The source material was PBMCs. The receptors were sampled from a woman between 35 and 50 years old in good health and CMV-seropositive. Each CDR3 is given with its conserved first and last residue. A D gene is named only where the DNA matches it firmly. Not every row has a clone size; where given, it reads once, few, many or a size class.

TRBJ1-1,13,-,TRBV7-9,many,CASSFAGDTEAFF,TGTGCCAGCAGCTTTGCAGGGGACACTGAAGCTTTCTTT
TRBJ2-3,16,TRBD2,TRBV6-6,-,CASSYFLAGGTDTQYF,TGTGCCAGCAGTTACTTCCTAGCGGGGGGCACAGATACGCAGTATTTT
TRBJ2-5,15,TRBD1,TRBV6-5,-,CASSYGTGIQETQYF,TGTGCCAGCAGTTACGGGACAGGGATACAAGAGACCCAGTACTTC
TRBJ2-7,15,-,TRBV6-5,-,CATQDGAGLKNEQYF,TGTGCCACCCAAGATGGGGCAGGGTTAAAGAACGAGCAGTACTTC
TRBJ1-5,20,TRBD1,TRBV29-1,-,CSVGATGVGFSLYSNQPQHF,TGCAGCGTTGGGGCCACAGGGGTCGGATTCAGCCTCTATAGCAATCAGCCCCAGCATTTT
TRBJ2-4,19,TRBD1,TRBV30,-,CACKKAGDRRPLAKNSQYF,TGTGCCTGTAAAAAAGCAGGGGACAGGAGACCCCTAGCCAAAAACAGTCAGTACTTC
TRBJ1-1,15,-,TRBV28,-,CATTGGISPNTEAFF,TGTGCCACCACGGGGGGAATATCTCCGAACACTGAAGCTTTCTTT
TRBJ1-4,14,-,TRBV7-9,-,CASSPTGFREKLFF,TGTGCCAGCAGTCCTACAGGGTTTCGAGAAAAACTGTTTTTC
TRBJ2-3,15,TRBD2,TRBV5-1,-,CASSLAARGIDTQYF,TGCGCCAGCAGCTTGGCCGCGCGGGGGATAGATACGCAGTATTTT
TRBJ2-1,14,TRBD2,TRBV6-4,once,CASSETGGPDEQFF,TGTGCCAGCAGTGAAACGGGGGGGCCGGATGAGCAGTTCTTC